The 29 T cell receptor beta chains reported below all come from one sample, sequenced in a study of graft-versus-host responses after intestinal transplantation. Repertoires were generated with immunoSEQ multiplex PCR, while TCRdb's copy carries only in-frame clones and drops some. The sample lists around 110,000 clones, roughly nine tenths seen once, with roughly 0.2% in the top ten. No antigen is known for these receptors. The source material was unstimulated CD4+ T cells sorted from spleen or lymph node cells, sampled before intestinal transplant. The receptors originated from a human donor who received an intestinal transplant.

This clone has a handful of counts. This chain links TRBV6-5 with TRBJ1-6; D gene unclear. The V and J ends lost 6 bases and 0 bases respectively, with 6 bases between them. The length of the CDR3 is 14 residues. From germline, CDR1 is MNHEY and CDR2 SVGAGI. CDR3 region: CASRASSYNSPLHF. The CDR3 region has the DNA TGTGCCAGCAGAGCGAGCTCCTATAATTCACCCCTCCACTTT.

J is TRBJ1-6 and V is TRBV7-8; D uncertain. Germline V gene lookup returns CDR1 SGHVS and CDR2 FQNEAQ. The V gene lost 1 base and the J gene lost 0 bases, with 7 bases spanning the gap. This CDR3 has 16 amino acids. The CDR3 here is CASSLDSRSYNSPLHF. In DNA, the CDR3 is TGTGCCAGCAGCTTAGATTCTCGCTCCTATAATTCACCCCTCCACTTT.

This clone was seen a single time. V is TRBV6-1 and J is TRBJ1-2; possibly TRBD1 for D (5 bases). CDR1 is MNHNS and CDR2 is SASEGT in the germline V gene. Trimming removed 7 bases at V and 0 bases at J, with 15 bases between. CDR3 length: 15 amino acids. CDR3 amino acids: CASIQGLPTNYGYTF. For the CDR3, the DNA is TGTGCCAGCATCCAGGGCCTACCAACTAACTATGGCTACACCTTC.

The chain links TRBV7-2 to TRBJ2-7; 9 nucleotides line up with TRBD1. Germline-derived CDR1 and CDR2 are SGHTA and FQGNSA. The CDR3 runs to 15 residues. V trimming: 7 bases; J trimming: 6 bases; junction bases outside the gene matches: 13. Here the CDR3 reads CASNSKPGQGTEQYF. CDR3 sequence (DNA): TGTGCCAGCAACTCTAAACCGGGACAGGGCACCGAGCAGTACTTC.

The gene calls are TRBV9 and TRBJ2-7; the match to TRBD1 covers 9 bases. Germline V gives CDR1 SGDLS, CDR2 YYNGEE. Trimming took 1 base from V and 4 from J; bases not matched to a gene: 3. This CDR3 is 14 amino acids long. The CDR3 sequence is CASSVSGQGYEQYF. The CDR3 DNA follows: TGTGCCAGCAGCGTAAGTGGACAGGGGTACGAGCAGTACTTC. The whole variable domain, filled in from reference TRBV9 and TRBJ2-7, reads DSGVTQTPKHLITATGQRVTLRCSPRSGDLSVYWYQQSLDQGLQFLIQYYNGEERAKGNILERFSAQQFPDLHSELNLSSLELGDSALYFCASSVSGQGYEQYFGPGTRLTVT.

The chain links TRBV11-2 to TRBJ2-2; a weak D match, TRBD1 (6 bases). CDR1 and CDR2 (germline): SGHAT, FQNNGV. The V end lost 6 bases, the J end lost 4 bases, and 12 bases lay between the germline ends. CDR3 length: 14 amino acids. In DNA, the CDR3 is TGTGCCAGCAGGCGTGGGGGCCGCACCGGGGAGCTGTTTTTT. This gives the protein CASRRGGRTGELFF.

CDR3 bases: TGTGCCAGTAAAACAGGGAATTCACCCCTCCACTTT. As protein: CASKTGNSPLHF. V and J are TRBV19 and TRBJ1-6; D may be TRBD1 (6 bases). V dropped 7 bases and J dropped 7 bases, with 8 bases sitting between them. The germline V gene encodes CDR1 LNHDA and CDR2 SQIVND (reference sequence). The CDR3 totals 12 residues.

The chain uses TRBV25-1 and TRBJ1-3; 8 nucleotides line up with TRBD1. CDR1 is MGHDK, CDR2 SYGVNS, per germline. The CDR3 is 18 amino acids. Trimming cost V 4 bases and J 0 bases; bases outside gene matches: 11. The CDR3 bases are TGTGCCAGCAGTGTATCTGGTTGGACAGGGCCCTCTGGAAACACCATATATTTT. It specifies CASSVSGWTGPSGNTIYF.

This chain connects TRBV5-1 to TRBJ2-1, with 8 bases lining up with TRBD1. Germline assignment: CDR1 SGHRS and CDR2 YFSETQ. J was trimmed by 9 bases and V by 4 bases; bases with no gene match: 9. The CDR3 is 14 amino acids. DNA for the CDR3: TGCGCCAGCAGCCTAGACAGGGGAGGAGGTGAGCAGTTCTTC. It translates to CASSLDRGGGEQFF.

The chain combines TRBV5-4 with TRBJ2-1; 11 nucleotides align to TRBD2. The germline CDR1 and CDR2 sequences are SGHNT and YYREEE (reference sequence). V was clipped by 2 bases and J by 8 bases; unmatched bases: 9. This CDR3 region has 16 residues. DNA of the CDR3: TGTGCCAGCAGCTTTCGTACTAGCGGGAGTCGGGATGAGCAGTTCTTC. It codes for CASSFRTSGSRDEQFF.

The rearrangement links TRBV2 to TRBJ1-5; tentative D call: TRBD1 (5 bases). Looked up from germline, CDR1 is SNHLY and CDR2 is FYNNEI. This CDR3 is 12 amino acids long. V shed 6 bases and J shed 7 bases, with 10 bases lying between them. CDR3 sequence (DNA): TGTGCCAGCAGCCAGGGTCCCCAGCCCCAGCATTTT. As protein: CASSQGPQPQHF.

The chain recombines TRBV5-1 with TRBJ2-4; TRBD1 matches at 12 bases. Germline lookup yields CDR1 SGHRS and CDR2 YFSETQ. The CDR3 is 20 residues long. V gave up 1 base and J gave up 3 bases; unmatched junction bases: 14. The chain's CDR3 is CASSLSPGQGAPIVKNIQYF. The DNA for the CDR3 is TGCGCCAGCAGCTTGTCACCGGGACAGGGGGCTCCAATAGTCAAAAACATTCAGTACTTC.

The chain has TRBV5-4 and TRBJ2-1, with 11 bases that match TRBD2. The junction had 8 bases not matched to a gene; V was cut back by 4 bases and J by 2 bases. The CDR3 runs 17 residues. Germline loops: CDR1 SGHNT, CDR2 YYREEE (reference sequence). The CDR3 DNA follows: TGTGCCAGCAGCGCTTATTCGACTAGCGGGACCTACAATGAGCAGTTCTTC. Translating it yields CASSAYSTSGTYNEQFF.

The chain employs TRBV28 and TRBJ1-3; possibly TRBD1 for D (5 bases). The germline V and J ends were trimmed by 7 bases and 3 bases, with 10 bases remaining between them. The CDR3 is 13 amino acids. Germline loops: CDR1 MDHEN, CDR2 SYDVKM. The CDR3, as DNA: TGTGCCAGCACTCAGGGAGGTGGAAACACCATATATTTT. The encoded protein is CASTQGGGNTIYF.

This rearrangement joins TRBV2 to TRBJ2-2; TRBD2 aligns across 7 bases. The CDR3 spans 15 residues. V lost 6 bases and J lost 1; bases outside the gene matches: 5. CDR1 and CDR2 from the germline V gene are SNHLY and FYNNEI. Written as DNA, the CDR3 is TGTGCCAGCAGCTCCGTAGCGGGGAACACCGGGGAGCTGTTTTTT. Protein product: CASSSVAGNTGELFF.

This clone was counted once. The CDR3 spells CASKGGAGTDTQYF. The CDR3 DNA is TGCGCCAGCAAGGGGGGGGCTGGCACAGATACGCAGTATTTT. The genes are TRBV10-2 and TRBJ2-3; D may be TRBD2 (7 bases). The length of the CDR3 is 14 residues. V was clipped by 7 bases and J by 1 base, with 12 bases between them. Germline values: CDR1 WSHSY, CDR2 SAAADI.

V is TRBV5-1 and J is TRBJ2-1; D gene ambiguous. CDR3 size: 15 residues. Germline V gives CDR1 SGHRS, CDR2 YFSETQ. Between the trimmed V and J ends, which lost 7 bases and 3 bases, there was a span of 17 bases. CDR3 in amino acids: CASLAAAGVYNEQFF. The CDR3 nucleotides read TGCGCCAGCTTGGCGGCTGCTGGTGTCTACAATGAGCAGTTCTTC.

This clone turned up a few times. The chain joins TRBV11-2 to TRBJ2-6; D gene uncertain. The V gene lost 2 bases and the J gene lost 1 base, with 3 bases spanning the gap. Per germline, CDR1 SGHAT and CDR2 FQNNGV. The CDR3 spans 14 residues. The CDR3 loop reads CASSLRSGANVLTF. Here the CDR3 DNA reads TGTGCCAGCAGCTTACGGTCTGGGGCCAACGTCCTGACTTTC. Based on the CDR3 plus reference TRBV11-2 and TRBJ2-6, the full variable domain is EAGVAQSPRYKIIEKRQSVAFWCNPISGHATLYWYQQILGQGPKLLIQFQNNGVVDDSQLPKDRFSAERLKGVDSTLKIQPAKLEDSAVYLCASSLRSGANVLTFGAGSRLTVL.

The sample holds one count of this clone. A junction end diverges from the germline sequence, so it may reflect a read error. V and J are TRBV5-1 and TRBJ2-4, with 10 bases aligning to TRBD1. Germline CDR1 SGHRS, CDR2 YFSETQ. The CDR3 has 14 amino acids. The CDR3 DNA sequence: TGCGCCAACAGCCGGACAGGGGGAGTAAACATTCAGTACTTC. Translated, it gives CANSRTGGVNIQYF.

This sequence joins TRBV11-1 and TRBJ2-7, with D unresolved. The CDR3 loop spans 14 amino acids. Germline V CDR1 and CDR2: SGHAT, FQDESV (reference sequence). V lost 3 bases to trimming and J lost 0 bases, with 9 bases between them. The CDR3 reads CASSFRDISYEQYF. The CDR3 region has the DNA TGTGCCAGCAGCTTCCGTGACATCTCCTACGAGCAGTACTTC.

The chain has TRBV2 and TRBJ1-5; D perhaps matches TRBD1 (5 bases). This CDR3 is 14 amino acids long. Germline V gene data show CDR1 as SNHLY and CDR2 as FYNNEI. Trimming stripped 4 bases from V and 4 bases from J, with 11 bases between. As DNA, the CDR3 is TGTGCCAGCAGTGTGATGGGGGGGAATCAGCCCCAGCATTTT. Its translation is CASSVMGGNQPQHF.

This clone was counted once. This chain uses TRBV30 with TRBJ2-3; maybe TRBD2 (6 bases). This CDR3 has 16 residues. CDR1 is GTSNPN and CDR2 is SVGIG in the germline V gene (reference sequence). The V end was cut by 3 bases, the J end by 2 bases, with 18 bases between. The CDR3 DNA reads TGTGCCTGGAGCGCCGCCCCGGGGAGGAACACAGATACGCAGTATTTT. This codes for CAWSAAPGRNTDTQYF.

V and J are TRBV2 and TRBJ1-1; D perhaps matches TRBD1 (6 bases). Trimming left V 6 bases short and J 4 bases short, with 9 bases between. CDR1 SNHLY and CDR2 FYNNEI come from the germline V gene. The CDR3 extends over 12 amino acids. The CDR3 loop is CASRGASTEAFF. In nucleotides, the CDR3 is TGTGCCAGCAGGGGGGCGAGCACTGAAGCTTTCTTT.

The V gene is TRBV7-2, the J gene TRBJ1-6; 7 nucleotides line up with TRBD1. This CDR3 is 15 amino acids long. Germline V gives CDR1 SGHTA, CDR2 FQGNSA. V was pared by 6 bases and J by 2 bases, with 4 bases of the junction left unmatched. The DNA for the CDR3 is TGTGCCAGCAGACCTGACAGGGCCTATAATTCACCCCTCCACTTT. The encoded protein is CASRPDRAYNSPLHF.

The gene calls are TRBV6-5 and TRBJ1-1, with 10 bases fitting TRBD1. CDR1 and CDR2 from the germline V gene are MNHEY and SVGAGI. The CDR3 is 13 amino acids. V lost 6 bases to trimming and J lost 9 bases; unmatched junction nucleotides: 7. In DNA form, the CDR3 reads TGTGCCAGCAGCCCTAGACAGGGGGCAAAAGCTTTCTTT. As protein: CASSPRQGAKAFF.

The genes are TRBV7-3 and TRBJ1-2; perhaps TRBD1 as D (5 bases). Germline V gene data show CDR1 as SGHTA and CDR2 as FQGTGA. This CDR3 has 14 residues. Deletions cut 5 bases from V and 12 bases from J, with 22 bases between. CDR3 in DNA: TGTGCCAGCAGCGTAAAAGCTATTGGGAGGGGCGACACCTTC. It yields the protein CASSVKAIGRGDTF.

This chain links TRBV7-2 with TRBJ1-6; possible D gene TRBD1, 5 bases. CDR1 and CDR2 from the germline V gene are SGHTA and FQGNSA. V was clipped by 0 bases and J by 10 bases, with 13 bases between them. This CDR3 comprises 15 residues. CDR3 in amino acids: CASSLATGEYSPLHF. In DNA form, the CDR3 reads TGTGCCAGCAGCTTAGCGACGGGGGAGTACTCACCCCTCCACTTT.

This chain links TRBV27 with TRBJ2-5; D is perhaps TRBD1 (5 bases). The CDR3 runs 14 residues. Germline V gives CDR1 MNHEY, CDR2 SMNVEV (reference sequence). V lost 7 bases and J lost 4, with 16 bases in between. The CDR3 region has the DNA TGTGCCAGCAAACGCGCCAGGGTTGGAGAGACCCAGTACTTC. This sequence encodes CASKRARVGETQYF.

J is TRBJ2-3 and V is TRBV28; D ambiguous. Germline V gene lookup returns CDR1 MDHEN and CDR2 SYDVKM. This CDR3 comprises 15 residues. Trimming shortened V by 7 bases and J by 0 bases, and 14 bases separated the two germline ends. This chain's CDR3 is CASTSSLLSTDTQYF. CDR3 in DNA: TGTGCCAGCACATCATCCCTCCTAAGCACAGATACGCAGTATTTT. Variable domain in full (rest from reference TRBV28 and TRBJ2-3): DVKVTQSSRYLVKRTGEKVFLECVQDMDHENMFWYRQDPGLGLRLIYFSYDVKMKEKGDIPEGYSVSREKKERFSLILESASTNQTSMYLCASTSSLLSTDTQYFGPGTRLTVL.